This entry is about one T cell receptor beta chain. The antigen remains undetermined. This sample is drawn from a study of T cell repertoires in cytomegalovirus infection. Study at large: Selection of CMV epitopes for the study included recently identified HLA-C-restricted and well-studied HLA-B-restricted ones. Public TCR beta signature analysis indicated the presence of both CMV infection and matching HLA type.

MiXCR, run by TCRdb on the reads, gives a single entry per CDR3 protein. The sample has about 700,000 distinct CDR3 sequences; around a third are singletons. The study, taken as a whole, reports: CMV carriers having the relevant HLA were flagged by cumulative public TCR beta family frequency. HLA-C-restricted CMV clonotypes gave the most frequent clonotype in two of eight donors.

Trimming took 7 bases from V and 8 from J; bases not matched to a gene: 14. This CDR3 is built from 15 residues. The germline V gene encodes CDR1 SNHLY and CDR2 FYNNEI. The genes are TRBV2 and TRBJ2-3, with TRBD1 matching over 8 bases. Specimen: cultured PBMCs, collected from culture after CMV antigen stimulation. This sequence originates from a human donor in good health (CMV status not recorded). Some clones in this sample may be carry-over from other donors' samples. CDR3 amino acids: CASKGGQALGSTQYF. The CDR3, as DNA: TGTGCCAGCAAAGGGGGACAGGCCCTAGGATCTACGCAGTATTTT.